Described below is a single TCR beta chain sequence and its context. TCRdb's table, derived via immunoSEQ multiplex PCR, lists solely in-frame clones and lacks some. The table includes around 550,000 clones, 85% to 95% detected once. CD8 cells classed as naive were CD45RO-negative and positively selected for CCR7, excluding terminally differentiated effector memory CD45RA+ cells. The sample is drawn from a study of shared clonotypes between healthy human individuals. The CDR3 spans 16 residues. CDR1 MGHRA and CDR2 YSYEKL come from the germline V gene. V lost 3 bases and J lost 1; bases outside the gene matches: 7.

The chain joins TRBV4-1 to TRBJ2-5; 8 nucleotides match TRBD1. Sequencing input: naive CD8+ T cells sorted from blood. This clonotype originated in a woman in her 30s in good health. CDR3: CASSHRLQGAQETQYF. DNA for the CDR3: TGCGCCAGCAGCCATCGTTTGCAGGGGGCCCAAGAGACCCAGTACTTC.